The 2 T cell receptor beta chains below were found in one sample sequenced in a study of neurological immune-mediated disorders. TCRdb redid the calling of the 5' RACE reads with MiXCR, one entry per CDR3 protein. This table has just over 50,000 distinct CDR3 sequences, about 3% appearing once. Sequences were obtained from PBMCs. These TCRs come from a man aged 40-49 years with multiple sclerosis.

This clonotype was seen at least ten times. V and J are TRBV4-2 and TRBJ2-5; the D is unclear. Germline assignment: CDR1 LGHNA and CDR2 YNFKEQ. The CDR3 consists of 15 residues. V lost 0 bases, J lost 2 bases, and 10 bases lay in between. The CDR3 region is CASSQDGKRQETQYF. The DNA for the CDR3 is TGTGCCAGCAGCCAAGATGGTAAGCGTCAAGAGACCCAGTACTTC.

This clonotype occurred many times. The chain couples TRBV7-9 to TRBJ1-2; the match to TRBD1 covers 8 bases. The CDR3 sequence is 14 residues long. Trimming at V came to 5 bases and at J to 4 bases, leaving 6 bases not matched to a gene. The germline V gene encodes CDR1 SEHNR and CDR2 FQNEAQ (reference sequence). CDR3 nucleotide sequence: TGTGCCAGCAGCGCGGGACAGGCGAGCTATGGCTACACCTTC. It specifies CASSAGQASYGYTF.